A selection of T cell receptor beta chains follows, all from one sample in a study of radiation and T cells in renal cell carcinoma. Produced via immunoSEQ multiplex PCR; TCRdb's table is partial and in-frame only. The sample contains some 78,000 clones, 80% to 90% of which appear only once. Specimen: blood, collected from a patient whose treatment included radiotherapy and nephrectomy. The receptors stem from a woman aged 70-85 years with renal cell carcinoma. Both conserved end residues are part of each CDR3. Each record gives: CDR3 DNA, CDR3 protein, J gene, clone size, D gene, V gene, CDR3 length. D genes are given only for firm matches. Rows may omit the clone size; those that give it use once, few, many or a size class.

TGCGCCAGCAGCTTGAGGGCCAGCCCAAACTCTGGGGCCAACGTCCTGACTTTC | CASSLRASPNSGANVLTF | TRBJ2-6 | - | - | TRBV5-1 | 18
TGCGCCAGCAGCTTGGAGGGACAGACTCGACCAACTCTCTACGAGCAGTACTTC | CASSLEGQTRPTLYEQYF | TRBJ2-7 | - | TRBD1 | TRBV5-1 | 18
TGTGCCAGCAGCCCCAATAATGGCGGCTACACCTTC | CASSPNNGGYTF | TRBJ1-2 | - | - | TRBV27 | 12
TGTGCCAGCAGTTACTCGAAAGGCGTTTCCTACGAGCAGTACTTC | CASSYSKGVSYEQYF | TRBJ2-7 | once | - | TRBV6-5 | 15
TGTGCCTGCAAAGCTGGGGCCAACGTCCTGACTTTC | CACKAGANVLTF | TRBJ2-6 | once | - | TRBV30 | 12
TGTGCCAGCAGGAGCCCGACAGGGTACACTGAAGCTTTCTTT | CASRSPTGYTEAFF | TRBJ1-1 | - | TRBD1 | TRBV6-5 | 14
TGTGCCAGCAAAGGGACAGGGGTAGGAGAGCAGTACTTC | CASKGTGVGEQYF | TRBJ2-7 | - | TRBD1 | TRBV6-6 | 13
TGTGCCAGCAGTACCGGGACAGGGTATCAGCCCCAGCATTTT | CASSTGTGYQPQHF | TRBJ1-5 | - | TRBD1 | TRBV6-1 | 14
TGTGCCAGTAGTATCTCGGGACAGGGTCTTCAAGAGACCCAGTACTTC | CASSISGQGLQETQYF | TRBJ2-5 | - | TRBD1 | TRBV19 | 16
TGTGCCAGCAACCCGGGGGACAGGAGCTACAATGAGCAGTTCTTC | CASNPGDRSYNEQFF | TRBJ2-1 | - | TRBD1 | TRBV6-6 | 15
TGTGCCAGTAGTCCCGACAGTCGCCCAAGGCAGCCCCAGCATTTT | CASSPDSRPRQPQHF | TRBJ1-5 | once | - | TRBV19 | 15
TGTGCCAGCAGTTTATATACCCTAGCGGGGGCCTACGAGCAGTACTTC | CASSLYTLAGAYEQYF | TRBJ2-7 | - | TRBD2 | TRBV28 | 16
TGTGCCATCAGTCCCCTAGCGGGGGAAACAGATACGCAGTATTTT | CAISPLAGETDTQYF | TRBJ2-3 | - | TRBD2 | TRBV10-3 | 15
TGTGCCAGCAGCCTACAGGGGGATATTAGGGATGAGCAGTTCTTC | CASSLQGDIRDEQFF | TRBJ2-1 | - | TRBD1 | TRBV11-2 | 15
TGCGCCAGCAGCTTAGACGGGACGGCTAATTCACCCCTCCACTTT | CASSLDGTANSPLHF | TRBJ1-6 | - | - | TRBV5-1 | 15
TGTGCCAGTAATCAGCGGGAGTTCTCTGGGGCCAACGTCCTGACTTTC | CASNQREFSGANVLTF | TRBJ2-6 | - | TRBD2 | TRBV19 | 16
TGTGCCAGCTCACGCCTCAGGGGAGAGGCTGAAGCTTTCTTT | CASSRLRGEAEAFF | TRBJ1-1 | once | - | TRBV18 | 14
TGTGCCTGGAGTACACGGGGTGGCTACACCTTC | CAWSTRGGYTF | TRBJ1-2 | - | - | TRBV30 | 11
TGTGCCTGGAGTGTACTAGCGGGGGGAGAGACCCAGTACTTC | CAWSVLAGGETQYF | TRBJ2-5 | - | TRBD2 | TRBV30 | 14
TGTGCCAGCAGTTTATCGGGTGCGGTCTCCTATAATTCACCCCTCCACTTT | CASSLSGAVSYNSPLHF | TRBJ1-6 | - | - | TRBV28 | 17
TGTGCCAGCATTAAAGGGACTTTCGAACCCACAGATACGCAGTATTTT | CASIKGTFEPTDTQYF | TRBJ2-3 | - | - | TRBV6-7 | 16
TGTGCCAGCGGGGACAGGGACTATGGCTACACCTTC | CASGDRDYGYTF | TRBJ1-2 | once | TRBD1 | TRBV27 | 12
TGTGCCACCAGCGGAAGGGGACAGGGATGGAGCAATCAGCCCCAGCATTTT | CATSGRGQGWSNQPQHF | TRBJ1-5 | - | TRBD1 | TRBV15 | 17
TGTGCCAGCAGTACGCCACCGACAGGGGCGGGTTCACCCCTCCACTTT | CASSTPPTGAGSPLHF | TRBJ1-6 | once | TRBD1 | TRBV6-6 | 16
TGTGCCAGCAGTTCCCCCGGGATGAACACTGAAGCTTTCTTT | CASSSPGMNTEAFF | TRBJ1-1 | - | - | TRBV6-5 | 14
TGTGCCAGCAGCGAGGTCAGGACAGCCCAAGAGACCCAGTACTTC | CASSEVRTAQETQYF | TRBJ2-5 | - | - | TRBV5-4 | 15
TGCGCCAGCAGCTTGGAACCTGGGGCGACGGAGACCCAGTACTTC | CASSLEPGATETQYF | TRBJ2-5 | - | - | TRBV5-1 | 15
TGCAGCGTTGAGGAGGGGGGGCTCTCCTACAATGAGCAGTTCTTC | CSVEEGGLSYNEQFF | TRBJ2-1 | - | - | TRBV29-1 | 15